This TCR beta chain is drawn from a study of T cells in Graves' hyperthyroidism and ophthalmopathy. Regarding the study as a whole: Most thyroid clonotypes that were expanded above 0.001 also turned up in blood.

In its sample, this clonotype was seen many times. Its specificity is unknown. The TCR beta CDR3 regions underwent amplification using RNA transcripts as the source. Initially, a first-round RT-PCR of the TCR CDR3 employed the HTBI primer set. Each CDR3 protein is one row after TCRdb ran MiXCR on the multiplex PCR reads. The table lists some 550,000 distinct CDR3 sequences, roughly 15% of them singletons. V lost 5 bases and J lost 3, with 14 bases in between. Germline assignment: CDR1 MDHEN and CDR2 SYDVKM. The CDR3 has 15 amino acids. Sequencing input: blood. The gene calls are TRBV28 and TRBJ2-1; the D gene is possibly TRBD2 (6 bases). This clonotype was obtained from a woman between 35 and 50 years old with Graves' ophthalmopathy. CDR3 in DNA: TGTGCCAGCAGTACCGGGACTGCCTTCTACAATGAGCAGTTCTTC. This sequence encodes CASSTGTAFYNEQFF.